The next 23 T cell receptor beta chains were all read from a single sample in a study of regulatory T cells in long-lasting Graves disease. Time point given: newly diagnosed GD, antithyroid drugs for less than 3 months. With RNA extracted from PBMCs as input, the TCR library was made. To make TCR beta libraries, researchers used iRepertoire HTBI primers and Arm-PCR of CDR3 regions. TCRdb itself ran the multiplex PCR reads through MiXCR, one entry per CDR3 protein. The repertoire holds more than 300,000 distinct CDR3 sequences, with roughly 10% as singletons. The same specimen was also included in a second study, on T cells in Graves' hyperthyroidism and ophthalmopathy.

Source: peripheral blood mononuclear cells (PBMCs), taken at new diagnosis, from a patient treated with antithyroid drugs. The source of these receptors is a woman aged 18-35 years with Graves disease.

This clonotype appeared many times. V usage is TRBV2 and J usage is TRBJ2-5; TRBD1 or TRBD2 may be the D gene (5 bases each). CDR3 length: 14 residues. V was cut by 7 bases and J by 7 bases, with 19 bases left in between. CDR1 and CDR2 (germline): SNHLY, FYNNEI. This CDR3 is CASTGQGVEGTQYF. In nucleotides, the CDR3 is TGTGCCAGCACTGGGCAGGGAGTTGAAGGGACCCAGTACTTC.

This clonotype was detected ten times or more. The chain has TRBV20-1 and TRBJ1-5, with D perhaps matching TRBD1 (5 bases). Trimming took off 0 bases at V and 0 bases at J, with 21 bases between the two ends. This CDR3 comprises 19 residues. Germline CDR1 reads DFQATT; CDR2 reads SNEGSKA (reference sequence). The CDR3 DNA reads as TGCAGTGCTAGAGACCCCGGGGGGTACCGAGGGATTAGCAATCAGCCCCAGCATTTT. It yields the protein CSARDPGGYRGISNQPQHF.

This clonotype was seen a handful of times. The chain has TRBV29-1 and TRBJ2-1; 12 bases line up with TRBD2. CDR1 is SQVTM, CDR2 ANQGSEA, per germline. V trimming: 6 bases; J trimming: 3 bases; junction bases outside the gene matches: 6. CDR3 length: 15 residues. CDR3 in amino acids: CSVDGLAGIYNEQFF. CDR3 DNA sequence: TGCAGCGTGGATGGACTAGCGGGAATCTACAATGAGCAGTTCTTC.

There are many counts of this clonotype. The rearrangement joins TRBV11-2 to TRBJ2-5; D is undetermined. The CDR3 consists of 15 residues. Germline assignment: CDR1 SGHAT and CDR2 FQNNGV. V lost 2 bases and J 1 base, leaving 11 bases between the germline ends. As DNA, the CDR3 is TGTGCCAGCAGCTTATACCCGACAACCCAAGAGACCCAGTACTTC. It specifies CASSLYPTTQETQYF.

This clonotype occurred many times. This sequence joins TRBV6-1 and TRBJ1-2, with a possible D match to TRBD1 (5 bases). The CDR3 loop spans 17 amino acids. Trimming removed 4 bases at V and 4 bases at J, with 22 bases between. Germline CDR1 MNHNS, CDR2 SASEGT. The CDR3 DNA is TGTGCCAGCAGTGTCTACCCCCGGACCGCGAGGGGCTATGGCTACACCTTC. Translating it yields CASSVYPRTARGYGYTF.

The gene calls are TRBV2 and TRBJ2-1; no firm D call. V was cut by 7 bases and J by 2 bases, with 12 bases left in between. The CDR3 has 14 residues. Germline-derived CDR1 and CDR2 are SNHLY and FYNNEI. This CDR3 reads CASTYPKPYNEQFF. CDR3 DNA sequence: TGTGCCAGCACGTATCCTAAGCCCTACAATGAGCAGTTCTTC.

This clonotype occurred a few times. This CDR3 reads CASRPGTGFKTQYF. CDR3 DNA sequence: TGTGCCAGCAGGCCCGGGACAGGGTTTAAGACCCAGTACTTC. The chain combines TRBV6-2 or TRBV6-3 with TRBJ2-5; 9 bases are a match to TRBD1. CDR1 and CDR2 (germline): MNHEY, SVGEGT. The CDR3 is 14 residues long. The V segment lost 6 bases and the J segment 6 bases; nucleotides outside the gene matches: 8.

This clonotype was detected many times. This chain joins TRBV5-1 and TRBJ1-2; D is unclear. Germline CDR1 and CDR2: SGHRS and YFSETQ. V lost 0 bases and J lost 4, with 7 bases in between. The CDR3 is 13 residues long. The CDR3, as DNA: TGCGCCAGCAGCTTGGACAGTTCCTATGGCTACACCTTC. Encoded protein: CASSLDSSYGYTF.

In its sample, this clonotype was seen many times. V and J are TRBV15 and TRBJ2-1; D uncertain. Trimming shortened V by 2 bases and J by 6 bases, and 8 bases separated the two germline ends. This CDR3 has 13 residues. The germline V gene has CDR1 LNHNV and CDR2 YYDKDF (reference sequence). The CDR3 nucleotides read TGTGCCACCAGCAGACCCGTATTCAATGAGCAGTTCTTC. Protein product: CATSRPVFNEQFF.

A note on this clonotype: At one boundary the junction diverges from the germline segment, which might be a read error. The rearrangement joins TRBV7-7 to TRBJ2-5, with TRBD2 identical over 13 bases. Per the germline V gene, CDR1 is SSHAT and CDR2 is FNYEAQ (reference sequence). The CDR3 is 15 residues long. The CDR3 spells CASSRLAGGQETQYF. The CDR3 DNA follows: TGTGCTAGCAGCCGACTAGCGGGGGGCCAAGAGACCCAGTACTTC.

This clonotype was seen many times. The rearrangement joins TRBV2 to TRBJ2-1; 9 bases map to TRBD1. CDR1 SNHLY and CDR2 FYNNEI come from the germline V gene. Trimming cost V 5 bases and J 4 bases; bases outside gene matches: 6. The CDR3 contains 15 residues. This CDR3 is CASSSGQGLYNEQFF. CDR3 DNA sequence: TGTGCCAGCAGTTCGGGACAGGGCCTATACAATGAGCAGTTCTTC.

This clonotype has at least ten counts. The CDR3 loop reads CASSPKQAEGYKQFF. The CDR3 DNA reads TGTGCCAGCAGCCCGAAGCAGGCTGAGGGATACAAGCAGTTCTTC. This chain links TRBV7-2 with TRBJ2-1; TRBD2 might be the D (5 bases). V lost 5 bases to trimming and J lost 11 bases, with 22 bases between them. The CDR3 is made up of 15 amino acids. Germline V gives CDR1 SGHTA, CDR2 FQGNSA.

The sample holds a few counts of this clonotype. The rearrangement joins TRBV28 to TRBJ2-3; D is unclear. The CDR3 is 10 amino acids. Trimming removed 8 bases from V and 7 bases from J, with 7 bases in between. The germline V gene encodes CDR1 MDHEN and CDR2 SYDVKM. CDR3 amino acids: CASGVYTQYF. The CDR3 bases are TGTGCCAGCGGCGTGTATACGCAGTATTTT.

This clonotype appeared a few times. A junction boundary mismatches the germline segment, possibly from a read error. This chain joins TRBV20-1 and TRBJ1-1, with no clear D. This CDR3 spans 11 amino acids. Germline values: CDR1 DFQATT, CDR2 SNEGSKA (reference sequence). The chain's CDR3 is CSALGLTGAFF. The CDR3 nucleotides are TGCAGTGCCCTGGGCTTAACTGGAGCTTTCTTT.

This clonotype was found many times. V gene TRBV27 combines with J gene TRBJ1-4, with D maybe TRBD1 (6 bases). The CDR3 totals 17 residues. V dropped 5 bases and J dropped 2 bases, with 18 bases sitting between them. Looked up from germline, CDR1 is MNHEY and CDR2 is SMNVEV (reference sequence). CDR3 bases: TGTGCCAGCAGTCCAGGGGCGAGTGATACCACTAATGAAAAACTGTTTTTT. Translating it yields CASSPGASDTTNEKLFF.

This clonotype was counted ten times or more. This chain connects TRBV10-3 to TRBJ2-4; possible D gene TRBD1, 6 bases. The CDR3 loop spans 14 amino acids. The germline gives CDR1 ENHRY, CDR2 SYGVKD. Trimming took off 8 bases at V and 1 base at J, with 12 bases between the two ends. CDR3 DNA sequence: TGTGCCATCGGGGGCGACGTGGCCAAAAACATTCAGTACTTC. Amino acids: CAIGGDVAKNIQYF.

This chain links TRBV6-1 with TRBJ2-5; 8 bases match TRBD2. The CDR3 loop spans 16 amino acids. Germline CDR1 MNHNS, CDR2 SASEGT. V dropped 5 bases and J dropped 4; count of bases not matched to a gene: 12. The CDR3 DNA sequence: TGTGCCAGCAGTACTACGGGGGGGCCAGGAAGAGAGACCCAGTACTTC. It specifies CASSTTGGPGRETQYF.

Ten or more counts support this clonotype. The V and J genes are TRBV5-1 and TRBJ2-3, with 11 positions matching TRBD2. V lost 5 bases and J lost 4; bases outside the gene matches: 9. This CDR3 has 16 amino acids. CDR1 is SGHRS, CDR2 YFSETQ, per germline. The CDR3 DNA reads TGCGCCAGCAGTCCCTCAATAGCGGGGGGGTCAGATACGCAGTATTTT. It yields the protein CASSPSIAGGSDTQYF.

This clonotype was seen repeatedly, ten times or more. The chain employs TRBV27 and TRBJ2-1, with D unresolved. The V end was cut by 2 bases, the J end by 2 bases, with 10 bases between. The CDR3 sequence is 15 residues long. Germline CDR1 and CDR2: MNHEY and SMNVEV (reference sequence). The CDR3 here is CASSLRAHPYNEQFF. CDR3 bases: TGTGCCAGCAGTTTAAGGGCCCACCCCTACAATGAGCAGTTCTTC.

In its sample, this clonotype was seen many times. V usage is TRBV13 and J usage is TRBJ1-1; no clear D gene. The CDR3 has 11 amino acids. With 5 bases removed from V and 5 bases from J, the gap between germline ends came to 6 bases. The germline CDR1 and CDR2 sequences are PRHDT and FYEKMQ (reference sequence). The CDR3 nucleotides read TGTGCCAGCAGCCAAGTAACTGAAGCTTTCTTT. This translates into CASSQVTEAFF.

The chain joins TRBV12-3 or TRBV12-4 to TRBJ2-1, with D perhaps matching TRBD1 (5 bases). Trimming took 5 bases from V and 4 from J, leaving 12 bases between them. The length of the CDR3 is 14 residues. The CDR3 sequence is CASSLRTTYNEQFF. The CDR3 coding sequence is TGTGCCAGCAGTCTCCGGACAACGTACAATGAGCAGTTCTTC.

This clonotype came up many times. The chain uses TRBV6-5 and TRBJ1-2; 9 bases agree with TRBD1. J was trimmed by 7 bases and V by 4 bases; bases with no gene match: 7. Germline values: CDR1 MNHEY, CDR2 SVGAGI. The CDR3 has 14 residues. CDR3 DNA sequence: TGTGCCAGCAGTTTACAGGGGGCGCGAAGTGGCTACACCTTC. It codes for CASSLQGARSGYTF.

This clonotype was detected ten times or more. This chain uses TRBV7-2 with TRBJ1-2, with D unclear. The CDR3 has 15 amino acids. Trimming cost V 3 bases and J 7 bases, with 18 bases left between them. Germline V gives CDR1 SGHTA, CDR2 FQGNSA. CDR3 amino acids: CASSLGSLGLSGYTF. The DNA of the CDR3 is TGTGCCAGCAGCTTGGGCAGCTTGGGCCTCTCTGGCTACACCTTC.